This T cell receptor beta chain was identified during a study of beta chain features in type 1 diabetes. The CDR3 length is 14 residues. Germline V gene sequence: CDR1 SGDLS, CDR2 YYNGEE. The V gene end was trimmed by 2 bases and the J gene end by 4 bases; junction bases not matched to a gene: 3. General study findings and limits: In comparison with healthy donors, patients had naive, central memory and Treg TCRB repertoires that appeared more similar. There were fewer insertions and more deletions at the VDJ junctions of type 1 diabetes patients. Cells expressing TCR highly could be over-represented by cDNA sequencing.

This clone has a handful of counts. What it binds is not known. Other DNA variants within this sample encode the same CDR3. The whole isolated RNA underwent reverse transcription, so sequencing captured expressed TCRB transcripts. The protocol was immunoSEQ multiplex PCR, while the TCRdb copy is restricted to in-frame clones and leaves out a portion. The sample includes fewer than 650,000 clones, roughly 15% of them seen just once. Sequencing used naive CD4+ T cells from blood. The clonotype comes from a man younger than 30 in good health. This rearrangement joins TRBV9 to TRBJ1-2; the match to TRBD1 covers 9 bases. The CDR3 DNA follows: TGTGCCAGCAGCGTGGACAGGGGACTCTATGGCTACACCTTC. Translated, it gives CASSVDRGLYGYTF.